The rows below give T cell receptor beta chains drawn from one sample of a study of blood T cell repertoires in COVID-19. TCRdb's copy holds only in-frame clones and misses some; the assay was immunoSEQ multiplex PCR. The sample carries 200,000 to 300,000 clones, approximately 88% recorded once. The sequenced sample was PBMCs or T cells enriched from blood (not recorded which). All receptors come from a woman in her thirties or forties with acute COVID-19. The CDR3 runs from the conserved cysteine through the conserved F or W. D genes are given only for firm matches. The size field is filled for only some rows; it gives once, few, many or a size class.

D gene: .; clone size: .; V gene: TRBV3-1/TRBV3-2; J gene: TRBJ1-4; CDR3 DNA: TGTGCCAGCAGCCTGGGGCAAATCACTAATGAAAAACTGTTTTTT; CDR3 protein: CASSLGQITNEKLFF
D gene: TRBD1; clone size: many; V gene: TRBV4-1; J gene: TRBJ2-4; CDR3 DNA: TGCGCCAGCCAAAAAACAGGGGAAAACATTCAGTACTTC; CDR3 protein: CASQKTGENIQYF
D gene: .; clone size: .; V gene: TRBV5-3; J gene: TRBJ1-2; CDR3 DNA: TGTGCCAGAGGGGGCCAGAACTATGGCTACACCTTC; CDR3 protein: CARGGQNYGYTF
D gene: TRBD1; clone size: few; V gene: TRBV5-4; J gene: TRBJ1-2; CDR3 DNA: TGTGCCAGCAGGCGGACAGGGGTGAGCTATGGCTACACCTTC; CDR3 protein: CASRRTGVSYGYTF
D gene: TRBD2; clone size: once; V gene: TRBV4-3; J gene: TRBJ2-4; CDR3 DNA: TGCGCCAGCAGCCAAGGAATTAGCGGGAGGGCCAACATTCAGTACTTC; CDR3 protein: CASSQGISGRANIQYF
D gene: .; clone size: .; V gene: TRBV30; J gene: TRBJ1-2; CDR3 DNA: TGTGCCTGTCGCCGACGGGACACGGCCCTGGGTGCTGGCTACACCTTC; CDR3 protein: CACRRRDTALGAGYTF
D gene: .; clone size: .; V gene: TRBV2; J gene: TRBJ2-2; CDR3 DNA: TGTGCCAGCAGTGGTGAGACCGGGGAGCTGTTTTTT; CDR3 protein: CASSGETGELFF
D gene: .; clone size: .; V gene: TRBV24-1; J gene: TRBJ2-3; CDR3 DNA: TGTGCCACCAGTGATGCCTCAGGGGTGCCAGATACGCAGTATTTT; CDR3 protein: CATSDASGVPDTQYF
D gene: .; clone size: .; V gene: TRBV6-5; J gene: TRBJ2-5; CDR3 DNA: TGTGCCAGCGAACTGTCGCAGGTGACCCAGTACTTC; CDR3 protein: CASELSQVTQYF
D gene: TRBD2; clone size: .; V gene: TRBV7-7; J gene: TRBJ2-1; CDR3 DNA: TGTGCCAGCAGTTTGGGACTAGCGGGGGTAGGAGAGCAGTTCTTC; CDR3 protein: CASSLGLAGVGEQFF
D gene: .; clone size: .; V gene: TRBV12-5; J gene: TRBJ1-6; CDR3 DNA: TGTGCTAGTGGTTTCGGGGTCTATAATTCACCCCTCCACTTT; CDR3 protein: CASGFGVYNSPLHF
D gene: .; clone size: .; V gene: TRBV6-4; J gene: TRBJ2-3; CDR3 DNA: TGTGCCAGCAGCCGTAGTAACACAGATACGCAGTATTTT; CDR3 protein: CASSRSNTDTQYF
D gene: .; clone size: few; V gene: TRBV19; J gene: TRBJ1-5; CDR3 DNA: TGTGCCAGTAGTAGAAGGACTCAAGAGAATCAGCCCCAGCATTTT; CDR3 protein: CASSRRTQENQPQHF
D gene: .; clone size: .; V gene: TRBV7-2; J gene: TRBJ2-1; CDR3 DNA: TGTGCCAGCAGCTTACAACCTGGGTCGGGATACAATGAGCAGTTCTTC; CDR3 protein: CASSLQPGSGYNEQFF
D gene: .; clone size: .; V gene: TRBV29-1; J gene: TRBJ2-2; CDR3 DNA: TGCAGCGCTCGACGGGGGAACACCGGGGAGCTGTTTTTT; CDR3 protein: CSARRGNTGELFF
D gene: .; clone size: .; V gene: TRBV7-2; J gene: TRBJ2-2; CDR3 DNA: TGTGCCAGCAGCTTAGGACTGGGGGCCACCGGGGAGCTGTTTTTT; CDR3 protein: CASSLGLGATGELFF
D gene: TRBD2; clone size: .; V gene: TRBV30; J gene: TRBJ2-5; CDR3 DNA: TGTGCCTTAGCGGGGGGGCCGGGGGAGACCCAGTACTTC; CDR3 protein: CALAGGPGETQYF
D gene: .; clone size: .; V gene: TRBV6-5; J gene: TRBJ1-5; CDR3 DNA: TGTGCCAGCAGTTACCGGGGAGTCGGGCAGCCCCAGCATTTT; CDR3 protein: CASSYRGVGQPQHF
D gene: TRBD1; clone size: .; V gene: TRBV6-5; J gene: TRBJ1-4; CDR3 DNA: TGTGCCAGCAGTTACCTGGGACAGACCCATGAAAAACTGTTTTTT; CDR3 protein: CASSYLGQTHEKLFF
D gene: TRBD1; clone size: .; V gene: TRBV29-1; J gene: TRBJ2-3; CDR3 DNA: TGCAGCGTTGAAACAGGGGCAGATACGCAGTATTTT; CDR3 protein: CSVETGADTQYF
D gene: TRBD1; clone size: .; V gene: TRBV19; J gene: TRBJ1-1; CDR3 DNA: TGTGCCAGTAGCACCCGGGACAGCACTGAAGCTTTCTTT; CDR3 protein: CASSTRDSTEAFF
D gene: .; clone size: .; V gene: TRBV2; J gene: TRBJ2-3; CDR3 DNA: TGTGCCAGCAGTGAACCCGACGGGGGCACAGATACGCAGTATTTT; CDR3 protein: CASSEPDGGTDTQYF
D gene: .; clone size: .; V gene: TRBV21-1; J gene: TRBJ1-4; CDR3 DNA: TGTGCCAGCAGCAAAGCCCCGGGACAGGGGGATGAAAAACTGTTTTTT; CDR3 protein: CASSKAPGQGDEKLFF
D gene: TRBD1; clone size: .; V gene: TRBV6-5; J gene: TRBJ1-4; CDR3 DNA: TGTGCCAGCAGGAGAACAGGGGGCGGGATGAAACTGTTTTTT; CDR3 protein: CASRRTGGGMKLFF
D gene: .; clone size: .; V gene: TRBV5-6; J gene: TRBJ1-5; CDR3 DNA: TGTGCCAGCAGCCAAGGACAGCCCAATCAGCCCCAGCATTTT; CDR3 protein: CASSQGQPNQPQHF
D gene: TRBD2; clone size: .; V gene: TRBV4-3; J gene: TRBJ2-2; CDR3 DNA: TGCGCCAGCAGCCAAGAGGTCGGCGGGAGGGCCGCGGCCGGGGAGCTGTTTTTT; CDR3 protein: CASSQEVGGRAAAGELFF
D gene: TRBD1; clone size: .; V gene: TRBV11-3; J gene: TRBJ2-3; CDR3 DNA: TGTGCCAGTCCAGGTAGAGGGGGCCCGGATACGCAGTATTTT; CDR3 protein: CASPGRGGPDTQYF
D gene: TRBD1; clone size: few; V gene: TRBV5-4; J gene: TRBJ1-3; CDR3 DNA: TGTGCCAGCAGCTTTGGAGGGACAGGAGCCTATTCTGGAAACACCATATATTTT; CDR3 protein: CASSFGGTGAYSGNTIYF
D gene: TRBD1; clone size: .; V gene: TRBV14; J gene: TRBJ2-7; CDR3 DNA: TGTGCCAGCAGCCAAACGGTTCCTCGGACAGGGGTACGGACCTACGAGCAGTACTTC; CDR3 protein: CASSQTVPRTGVRTYEQYF
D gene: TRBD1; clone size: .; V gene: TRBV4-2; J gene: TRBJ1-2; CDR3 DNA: TGTGCCAGCAGCCAAGGTACAGGGGTCGGCTATGGCTACACCTTC; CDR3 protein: CASSQGTGVGYGYTF
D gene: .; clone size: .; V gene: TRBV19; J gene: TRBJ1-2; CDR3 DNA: TGTGCCAGTAGTCCGGGGGGGTTGGGCTCACAAGCGAACGGCTACACCTTC; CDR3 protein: CASSPGGLGSQANGYTF
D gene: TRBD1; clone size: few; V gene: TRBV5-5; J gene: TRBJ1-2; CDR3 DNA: TGTGCCAGCAGCTTGGACCGCGGCAGGGGGCGATCCTATGGCTACACCTTC; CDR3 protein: CASSLDRGRGRSYGYTF
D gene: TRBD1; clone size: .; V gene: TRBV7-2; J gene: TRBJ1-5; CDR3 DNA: TGTGCCAGCAGCCCTCGACAGGGCCCCAATCAGCCCCAGCATTTT; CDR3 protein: CASSPRQGPNQPQHF
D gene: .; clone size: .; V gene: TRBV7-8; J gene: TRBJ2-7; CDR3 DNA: TGTGCCAGCAGCTTTTCTGTCGGGTACGAGCAGTACTTC; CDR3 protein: CASSFSVGYEQYF
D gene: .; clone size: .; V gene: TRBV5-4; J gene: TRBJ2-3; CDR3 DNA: TGTGCCAGCAGCCTATCCCGGGATACGCAGTATTTT; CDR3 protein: CASSLSRDTQYF
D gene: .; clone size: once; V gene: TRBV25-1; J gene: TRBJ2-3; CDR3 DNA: TGTGCCAGCAGTGTAGCTTTAGGCACAGATACGCAGTATTTT; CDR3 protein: CASSVALGTDTQYF
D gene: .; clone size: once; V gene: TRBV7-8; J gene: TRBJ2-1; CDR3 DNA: TGTGCCAGCAGCCCGTCGGATCTGGTTAGGGGGAATGAGCAGTTCTTC; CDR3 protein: CASSPSDLVRGNEQFF
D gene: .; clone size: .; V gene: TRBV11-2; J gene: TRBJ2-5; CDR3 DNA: TGTGCCAGCAGCTTCACTCGAGGGAGGGGGGAGACCCAGTACTTC; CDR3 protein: CASSFTRGRGETQYF
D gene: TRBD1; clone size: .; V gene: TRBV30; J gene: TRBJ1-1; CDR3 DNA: TGTGCCTGGAGTCCCCAGACAGGGAAAGCTTTCTTT; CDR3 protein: CAWSPQTGKAFF
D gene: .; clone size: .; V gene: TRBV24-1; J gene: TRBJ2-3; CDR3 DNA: TGTGCCACCAGTGATTTCCGGGGGACCGGCACAGATACGCAGTATTTT; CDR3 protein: CATSDFRGTGTDTQYF
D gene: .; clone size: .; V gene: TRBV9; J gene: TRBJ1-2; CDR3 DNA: TGTGCCAGCAGCGTAGGAGCGGGTCCTCCCGGCTACACCTTC; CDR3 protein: CASSVGAGPPGYTF
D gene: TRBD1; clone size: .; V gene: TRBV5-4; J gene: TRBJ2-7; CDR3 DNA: TGTGCCAGCAGCACTACGACAGGGGTCTACGAGCAGTACTTC; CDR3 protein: CASSTTTGVYEQYF
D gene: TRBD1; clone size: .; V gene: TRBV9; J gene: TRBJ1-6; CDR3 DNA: TGTGCCAGCAGCTCCCCGACAGGGAAGTCTTCACCCCTCCACTTT; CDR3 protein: CASSSPTGKSSPLHF
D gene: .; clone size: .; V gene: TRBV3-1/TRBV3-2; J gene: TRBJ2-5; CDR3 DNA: TGTGCCAGCAGCCGCGACAGTGGTGAGACCCAGTACTTC; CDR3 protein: CASSRDSGETQYF
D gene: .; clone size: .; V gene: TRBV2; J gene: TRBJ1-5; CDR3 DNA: TGTGCCAGCAGGAGCCAGGTTCTTAGCAATCAGCCCCAGCATTTT; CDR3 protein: CASRSQVLSNQPQHF